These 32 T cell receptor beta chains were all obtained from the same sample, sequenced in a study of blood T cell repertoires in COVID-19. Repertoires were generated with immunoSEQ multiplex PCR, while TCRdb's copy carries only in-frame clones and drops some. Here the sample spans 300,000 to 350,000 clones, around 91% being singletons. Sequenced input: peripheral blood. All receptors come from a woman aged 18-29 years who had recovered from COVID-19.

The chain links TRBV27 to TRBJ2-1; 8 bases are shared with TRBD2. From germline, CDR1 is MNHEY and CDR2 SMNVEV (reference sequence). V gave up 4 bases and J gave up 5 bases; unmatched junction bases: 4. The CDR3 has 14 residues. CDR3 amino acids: CASSSSTSDNEQFF. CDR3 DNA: TGTGCCAGCAGTTCGTCGACTAGCGACAATGAGCAGTTCTTC.

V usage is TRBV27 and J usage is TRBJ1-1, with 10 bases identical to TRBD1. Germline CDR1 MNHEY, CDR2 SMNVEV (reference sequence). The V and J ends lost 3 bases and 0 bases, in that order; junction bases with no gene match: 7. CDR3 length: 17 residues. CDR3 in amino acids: CASSFVLTGGLNTEAFF. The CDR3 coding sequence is TGTGCCAGCAGTTTTGTTTTGACAGGGGGCCTGAACACTGAAGCTTTCTTT.

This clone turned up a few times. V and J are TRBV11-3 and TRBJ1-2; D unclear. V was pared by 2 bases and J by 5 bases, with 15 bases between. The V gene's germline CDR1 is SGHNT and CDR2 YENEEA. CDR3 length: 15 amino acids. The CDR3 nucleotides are TGTGCCAGCAGCTTAACGCCCGGGGATATATATGGCTACACCTTC. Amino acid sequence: CASSLTPGDIYGYTF.

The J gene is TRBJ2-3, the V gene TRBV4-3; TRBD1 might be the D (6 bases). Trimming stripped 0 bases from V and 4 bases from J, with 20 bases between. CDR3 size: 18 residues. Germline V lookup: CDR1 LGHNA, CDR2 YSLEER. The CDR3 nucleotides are TGCGCCAGCAGCCAAGATTCAGAGGTTAGAGGGGGTGCAGATACGCAGTATTTT. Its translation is CASSQDSEVRGGADTQYF.

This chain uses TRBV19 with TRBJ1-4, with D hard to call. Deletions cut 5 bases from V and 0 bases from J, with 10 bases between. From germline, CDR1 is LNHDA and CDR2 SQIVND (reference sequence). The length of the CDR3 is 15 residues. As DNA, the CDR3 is TGTGCCAGTAGTGGAAACAGTGCAACTAATGAAAAACTGTTTTTT. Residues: CASSGNSATNEKLFF.

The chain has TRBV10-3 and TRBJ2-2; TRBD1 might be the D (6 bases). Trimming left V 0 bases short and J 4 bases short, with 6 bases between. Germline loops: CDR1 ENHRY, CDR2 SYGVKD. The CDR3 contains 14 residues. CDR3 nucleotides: TGTGCCATCAGTGAGTCAGGGGGCACCGGGGAGCTGTTTTTT. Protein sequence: CAISESGGTGELFF.

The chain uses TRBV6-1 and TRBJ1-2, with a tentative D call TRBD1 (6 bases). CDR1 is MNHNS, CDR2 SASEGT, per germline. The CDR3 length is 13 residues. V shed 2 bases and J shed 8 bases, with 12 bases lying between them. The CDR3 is CASSELQGGGYTF. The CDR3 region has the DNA TGTGCCAGCAGTGAACTACAGGGTGGAGGCTACACCTTC.

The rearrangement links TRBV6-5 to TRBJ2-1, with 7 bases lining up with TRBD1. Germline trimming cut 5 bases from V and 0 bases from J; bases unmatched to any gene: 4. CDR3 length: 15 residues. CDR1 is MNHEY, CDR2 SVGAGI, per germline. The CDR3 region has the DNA TGTGCCAGCAGTCCTGACAGGGACTCCTACAATGAGCAGTTCTTC. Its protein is CASSPDRDSYNEQFF.

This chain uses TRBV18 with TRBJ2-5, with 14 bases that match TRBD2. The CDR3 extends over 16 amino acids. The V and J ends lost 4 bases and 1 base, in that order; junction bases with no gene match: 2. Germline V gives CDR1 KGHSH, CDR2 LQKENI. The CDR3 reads CASSRGLAGGQETQYF. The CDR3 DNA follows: TGTGCCAGCTCACGTGGACTAGCGGGAGGCCAAGAGACCCAGTACTTC.

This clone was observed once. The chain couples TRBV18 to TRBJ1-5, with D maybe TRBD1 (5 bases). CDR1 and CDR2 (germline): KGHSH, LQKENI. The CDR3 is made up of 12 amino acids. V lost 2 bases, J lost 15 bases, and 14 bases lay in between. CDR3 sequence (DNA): TGTGCCAGCTCACCAGGGGCGGACCCACCGCATTTT. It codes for CASSPGADPPHF.

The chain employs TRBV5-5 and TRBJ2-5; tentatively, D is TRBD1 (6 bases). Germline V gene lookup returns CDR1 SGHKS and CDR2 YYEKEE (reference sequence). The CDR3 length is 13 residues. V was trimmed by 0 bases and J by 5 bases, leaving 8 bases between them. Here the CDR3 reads CASSLDREETQYF. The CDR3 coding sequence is TGTGCCAGCAGCTTGGACAGGGAGGAGACCCAGTACTTC.

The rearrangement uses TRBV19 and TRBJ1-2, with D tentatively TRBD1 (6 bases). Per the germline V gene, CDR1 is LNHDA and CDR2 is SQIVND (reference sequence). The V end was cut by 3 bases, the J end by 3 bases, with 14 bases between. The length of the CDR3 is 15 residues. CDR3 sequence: CASSMQQGIDYGYTF. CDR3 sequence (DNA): TGTGCCAGTAGTATGCAGCAGGGGATCGACTATGGCTACACCTTC.

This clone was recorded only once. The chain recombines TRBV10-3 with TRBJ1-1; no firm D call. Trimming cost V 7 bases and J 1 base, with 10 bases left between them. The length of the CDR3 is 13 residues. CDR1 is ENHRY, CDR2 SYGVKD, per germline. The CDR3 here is CAIMWEGNTEAFF. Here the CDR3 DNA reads TGTGCCATCATGTGGGAGGGGAACACTGAAGCTTTCTTT.

The CDR3 bases are TGTGCCAGCAGCATCCCGCCGGGACGGGAGTTCTCCTACGAGCAGTACGTC. Translated: CASSIPPGREFSYEQYV. The rearrangement links TRBV11-3 to TRBJ2-7; D possibly corresponds to TRBD2 (6 bases). The CDR3 is 17 amino acids. V lost 5 bases, J lost 0 bases, and 20 bases lay in between. CDR1 and CDR2 from the germline V gene are SGHNT and YENEEA.

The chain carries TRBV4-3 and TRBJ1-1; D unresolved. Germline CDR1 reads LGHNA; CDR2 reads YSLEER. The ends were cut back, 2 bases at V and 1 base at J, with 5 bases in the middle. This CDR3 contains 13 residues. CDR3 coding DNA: TGCGCCAGCAGCCAACTCGGGAACACTGAAGCTTTCTTT. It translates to CASSQLGNTEAFF.

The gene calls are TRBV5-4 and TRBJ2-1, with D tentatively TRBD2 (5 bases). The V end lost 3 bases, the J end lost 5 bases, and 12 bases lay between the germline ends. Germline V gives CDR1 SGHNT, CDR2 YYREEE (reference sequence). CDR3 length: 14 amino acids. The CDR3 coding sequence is TGTGCCAGCAGCTCGCGGGCTGGGGACAATGAGCAGTTCTTC. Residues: CASSSRAGDNEQFF.

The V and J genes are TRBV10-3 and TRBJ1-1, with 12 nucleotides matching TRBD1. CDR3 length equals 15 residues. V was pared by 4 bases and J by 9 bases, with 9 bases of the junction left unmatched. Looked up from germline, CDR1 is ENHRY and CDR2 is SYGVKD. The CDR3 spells CAISGGTGGVSKAFF. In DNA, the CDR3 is TGTGCCATCAGTGGGGGGACAGGGGGCGTAAGTAAAGCTTTCTTT.

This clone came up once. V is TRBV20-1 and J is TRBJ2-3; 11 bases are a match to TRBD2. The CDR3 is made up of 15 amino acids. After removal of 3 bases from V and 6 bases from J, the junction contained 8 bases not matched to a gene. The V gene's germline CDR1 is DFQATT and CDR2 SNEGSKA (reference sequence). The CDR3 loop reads CSASRTSGWLDTQYF. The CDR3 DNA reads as TGCAGTGCTAGTAGGACTAGCGGGTGGTTGGATACGCAGTATTTT.

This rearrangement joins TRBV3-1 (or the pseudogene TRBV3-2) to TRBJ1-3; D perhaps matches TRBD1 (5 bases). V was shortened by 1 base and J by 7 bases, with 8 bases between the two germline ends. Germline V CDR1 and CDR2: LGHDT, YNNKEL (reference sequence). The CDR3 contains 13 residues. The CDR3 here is CASSQVSGNTIYF. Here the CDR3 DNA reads TGTGCCAGCAGCCAAGTCTCAGGGAACACCATATATTTT.

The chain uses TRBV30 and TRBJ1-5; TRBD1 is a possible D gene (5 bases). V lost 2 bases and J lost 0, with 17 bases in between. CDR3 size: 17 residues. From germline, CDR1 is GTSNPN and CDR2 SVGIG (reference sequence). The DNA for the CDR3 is TGTGCCTGGAGTTCGAATAGGGGAGGGTTTAGCAATCAGCCCCAGCATTTT. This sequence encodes CAWSSNRGGFSNQPQHF.

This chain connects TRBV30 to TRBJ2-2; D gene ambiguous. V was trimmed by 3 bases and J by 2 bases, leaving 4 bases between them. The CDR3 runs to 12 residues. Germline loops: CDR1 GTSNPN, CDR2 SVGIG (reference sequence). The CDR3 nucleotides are TGTGCCTGGAGCCAAAACACCGGGGAGCTGTTTTTT. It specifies CAWSQNTGELFF.

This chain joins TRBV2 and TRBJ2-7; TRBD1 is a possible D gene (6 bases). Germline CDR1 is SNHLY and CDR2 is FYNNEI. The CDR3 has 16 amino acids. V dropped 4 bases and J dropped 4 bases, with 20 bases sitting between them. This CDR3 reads CASSGVYCRTAYEQYV. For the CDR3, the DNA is TGTGCCAGCAGTGGGGTCTATTGTAGGACAGCATACGAGCAGTACGTC.

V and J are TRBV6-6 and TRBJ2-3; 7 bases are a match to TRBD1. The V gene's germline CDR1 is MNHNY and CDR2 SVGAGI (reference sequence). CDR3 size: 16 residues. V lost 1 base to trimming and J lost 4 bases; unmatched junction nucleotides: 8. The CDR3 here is CASSYFTQGSPDTQYF. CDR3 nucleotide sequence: TGTGCCAGCAGTTACTTTACACAGGGGTCGCCAGATACGCAGTATTTT.

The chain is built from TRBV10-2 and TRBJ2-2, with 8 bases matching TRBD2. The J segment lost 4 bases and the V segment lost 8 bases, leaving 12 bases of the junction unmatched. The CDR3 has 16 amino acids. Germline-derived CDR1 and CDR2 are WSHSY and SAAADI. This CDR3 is CASAMTAGAATGELFF. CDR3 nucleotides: TGCGCCAGCGCTATGACAGCGGGAGCGGCCACCGGGGAGCTGTTTTTT.

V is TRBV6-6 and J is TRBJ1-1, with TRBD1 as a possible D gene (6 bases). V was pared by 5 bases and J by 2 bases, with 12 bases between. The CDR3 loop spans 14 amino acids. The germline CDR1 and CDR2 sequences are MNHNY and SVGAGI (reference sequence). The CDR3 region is CASSPPGHNTEAFF. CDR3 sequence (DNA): TGTGCCAGCAGTCCGCCGGGACACAACACTGAAGCTTTCTTT.

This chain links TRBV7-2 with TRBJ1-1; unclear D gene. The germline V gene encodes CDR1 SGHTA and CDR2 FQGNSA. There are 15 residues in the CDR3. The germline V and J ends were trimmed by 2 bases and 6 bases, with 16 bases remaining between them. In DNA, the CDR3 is TGTGCCAGCAGCTTATTGTCGCTAAGCTTAGCTGAAGCTTTCTTT. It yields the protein CASSLLSLSLAEAFF.

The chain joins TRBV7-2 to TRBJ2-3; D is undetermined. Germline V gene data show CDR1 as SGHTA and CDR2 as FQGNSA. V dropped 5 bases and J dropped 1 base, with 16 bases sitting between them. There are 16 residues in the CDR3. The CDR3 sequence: CASSAYPLEGTDTQYF. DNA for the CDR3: TGTGCCAGCAGCGCTTATCCGCTTGAGGGCACAGATACGCAGTATTTT.

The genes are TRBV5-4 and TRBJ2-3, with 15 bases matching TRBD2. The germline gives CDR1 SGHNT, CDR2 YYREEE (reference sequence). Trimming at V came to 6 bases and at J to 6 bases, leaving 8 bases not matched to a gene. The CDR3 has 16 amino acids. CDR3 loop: CASTPGTSGRYDTQYF. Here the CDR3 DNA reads TGTGCCAGCACCCCAGGGACTAGCGGGAGGTACGATACGCAGTATTTT.

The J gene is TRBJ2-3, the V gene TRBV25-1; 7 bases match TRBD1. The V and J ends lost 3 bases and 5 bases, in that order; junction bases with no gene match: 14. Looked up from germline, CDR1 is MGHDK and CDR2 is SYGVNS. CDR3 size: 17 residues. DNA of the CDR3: TGTGCCAGCAGTGACCCTAGTTACAGGGGTTTGGGAGATACGCAGTATTTT. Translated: CASSDPSYRGLGDTQYF.

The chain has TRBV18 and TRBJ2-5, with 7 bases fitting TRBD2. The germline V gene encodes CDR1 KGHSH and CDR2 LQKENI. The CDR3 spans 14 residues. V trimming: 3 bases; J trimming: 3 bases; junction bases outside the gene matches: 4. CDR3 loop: CASSPTSPEETQYF. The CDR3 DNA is TGTGCCAGCTCACCGACTAGCCCGGAAGAGACCCAGTACTTC.

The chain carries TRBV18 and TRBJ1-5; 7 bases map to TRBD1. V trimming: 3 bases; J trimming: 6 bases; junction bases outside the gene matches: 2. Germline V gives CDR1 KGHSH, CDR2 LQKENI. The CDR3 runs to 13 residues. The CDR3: CASSPTGRQPQHF. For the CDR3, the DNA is TGTGCCAGCTCACCGACAGGGCGTCAGCCCCAGCATTTT. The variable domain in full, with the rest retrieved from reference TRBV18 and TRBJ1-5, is NAGVMQNPRHLVRRRGQEARLRCSPMKGHSHVYWYRQLPEEGLKFMVYLQKENIIDESGMPKERFSAEFPKEGPSILRIQQVVRGDSAAYFCASSPTGRQPQHFGDGTRLSIL.

DNA of the CDR3: TGTGCCAGCAGCTTGTTTACAGGGGGCAGGGCCGGGGAGCTGTTTTTT. Translated, it gives CASSLFTGGRAGELFF. This chain connects TRBV5-5 to TRBJ2-2; 9 bases align to TRBD1. CDR3 size: 16 residues. Germline CDR1 and CDR2: SGHKS and YYEKEE (reference sequence). With V trimmed by 1 base and J by 6 bases, 7 bases remained unmatched.